This entry features one T cell receptor beta chain sequence. The data were obtained in a study of T cells after yellow fever vaccination. TCRdb re-called the 5' RACE reads through MiXCR, storing one row per CDR3 protein. This table has over 200,000 distinct CDR3 sequences, 6% to 8% appearing once. This receptor was identified in a man between 25 and 39 years old who received the YFV17D yellow fever vaccine. The sample here was CD4+ T cells sorted from PBMCs, taken on the day of the yellow fever booster vaccination.

CDR3 DNA sequence: TGTGCCAGCAGCTTGTATGGACAGGCGAACACTGAAGCTTTCTTT. Residues: CASSLYGQANTEAFF. The chain recombines TRBV5-4 with TRBJ1-1, with 7 bases that match TRBD1. Germline loops: CDR1 SGHNT, CDR2 YYREEE (reference sequence). The CDR3 is made up of 15 amino acids. The V gene end was trimmed by 1 base and the J gene end by 1 base; junction bases not matched to a gene: 4. Based on the CDR3 plus reference TRBV5-4 and TRBJ1-1, the full variable domain is ETGVTQSPTHLIKTRGQQVTLRCSSQSGHNTVSWYQQALGQGPQFIFQYYREEENGRGNFPPRFSGLQFPNYSSELNVNALELDDSALYLCASSLYGQANTEAFFGQGTRLTVV.